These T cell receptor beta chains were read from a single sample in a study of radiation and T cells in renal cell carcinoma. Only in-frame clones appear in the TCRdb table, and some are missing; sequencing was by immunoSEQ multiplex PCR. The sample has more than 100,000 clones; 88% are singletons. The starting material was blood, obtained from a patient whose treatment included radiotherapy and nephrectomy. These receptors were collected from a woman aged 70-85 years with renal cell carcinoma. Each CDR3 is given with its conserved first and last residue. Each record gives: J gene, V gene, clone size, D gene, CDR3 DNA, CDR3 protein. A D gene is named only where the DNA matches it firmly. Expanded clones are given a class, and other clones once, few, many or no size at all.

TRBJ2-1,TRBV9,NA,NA,TGTGCCAGCAGCCGTAGCGGGACAGACTACAATGAGCAGTTCTTC,CASSRSGTDYNEQFF
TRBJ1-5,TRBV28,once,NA,TGTGCCAGCAGTTATTCGAGCAATCAGCCCCAGCATTTT,CASSYSSNQPQHF
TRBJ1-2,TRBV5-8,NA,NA,TGTGCCAGCAGCGCTCCCGGGTTGGTTTATGGCTACACCTTC,CASSAPGLVYGYTF
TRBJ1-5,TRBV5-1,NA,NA,TGCGCCAGCAGCTCCCCACAGAGTAGCAATCAGCCCCAGCATTTT,CASSSPQSSNQPQHF
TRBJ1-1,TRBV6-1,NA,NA,TGTGCCAGCAGTGCCTCAGGACTGAACGCTGAAGCTTTCTTT,CASSASGLNAEAFF
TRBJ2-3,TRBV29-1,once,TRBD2,TGCAGCGCCTCTCGGGGGGGGACAGATACGCAGTATTTT,CSASRGGTDTQYF
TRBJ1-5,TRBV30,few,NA,TGTGCCTGGAGTAGTGGAGGGGATCAGCCCCAGCATTTT,CAWSSGGDQPQHF
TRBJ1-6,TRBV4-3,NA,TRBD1,TGCGCCAGCAGCCAAGCCGACAGGGGGCGGGTCTCACCCCTCCACTTT,CASSQADRGRVSPLHF
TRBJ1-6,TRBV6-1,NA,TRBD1,TGTGCCAGCAGATTACAGGACAGGCTACCCCTCCACTTT,CASRLQDRLPLHF
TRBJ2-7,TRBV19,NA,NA,TGTGCCAGTACCCCCACCGGCGGCTACTCCTACGAGCAGTACTTC,CASTPTGGYSYEQYF
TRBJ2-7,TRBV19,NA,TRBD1,TGTGCCAGTAGGGACAGGGTTGACTACGAGCAGTACTTC,CASRDRVDYEQYF
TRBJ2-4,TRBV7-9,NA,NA,TGTGCCAGCAGCCCCCTTGACATTCAGTACTTC,CASSPLDIQYF
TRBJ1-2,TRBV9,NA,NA,TGTGCCAGCACTATTAAGGGGAGCTATGGCTACACCTTC,CASTIKGSYGYTF
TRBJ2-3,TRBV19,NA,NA,TGTGCCAGTAGTACCAATTCAGATACGCAGTATTTT,CASSTNSDTQYF
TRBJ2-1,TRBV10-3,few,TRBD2,TGTGCCATCAGCCCATCACTAGCGGGGGGAGAGAGGGGATACAATGAGCAGTTCTTC,CAISPSLAGGERGYNEQFF
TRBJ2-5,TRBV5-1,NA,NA,TGCGCCAGCAGCTTGGTACCTACAGAGACCCAGTACTTC,CASSLVPTETQYF
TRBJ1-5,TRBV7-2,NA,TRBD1,TGTGCCAGCAGCTTGACCGGCTTTGCGACAGGGGGCAGACAGCCCCAGCATTTT,CASSLTGFATGGRQPQHF
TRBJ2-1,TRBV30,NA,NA,TGTGCCTGGAGACCCCGGCCCAGTTCGGATGAGCAGTTCTTC,CAWRPRPSSDEQFF
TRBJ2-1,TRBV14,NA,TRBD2,TGTGCCAGCAGCCGGACTCTAGTAGCGGGGGGTTCCTTTAGCTCCTACAATGAGCAGTTCTTC,CASSRTLVAGGSFSSYNEQFF
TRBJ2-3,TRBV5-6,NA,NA,TGTGCCAGCAGCCCGGGCCGAACTAGCACAGATACGCAGTATTTT,CASSPGRTSTDTQYF
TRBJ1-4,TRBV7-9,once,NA,TGTGCCAGCAGCAAAAAGGCAGGCGGAGCAACTAATGAAAAACTGTTTTTT,CASSKKAGGATNEKLFF
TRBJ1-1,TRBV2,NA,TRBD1,TGTGCCAGCAGCCCCGGGACAGGGGGGACTGAAGCTTTCTTT,CASSPGTGGTEAFF
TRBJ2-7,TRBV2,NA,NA,TGTGCCAGCAGTGATTGGGGACAACTTTACGAGCAGTACTTC,CASSDWGQLYEQYF
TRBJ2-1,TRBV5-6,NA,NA,TGTGCCAGCAGCTTAGACGTCGTCAAAGAGCAGTTCTTC,CASSLDVVKEQFF
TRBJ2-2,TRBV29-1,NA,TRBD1,TGCAGCGTTGGACATGGGACAGGGTACGGGGAGCTGTTTTTT,CSVGHGTGYGELFF
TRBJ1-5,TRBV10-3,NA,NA,TGTGCCATCAGCGGGACGGCTCAGGACAATCAGCCCCAGCATTTT,CAISGTAQDNQPQHF
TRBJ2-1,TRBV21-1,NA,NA,TGTGCCAGCCGCACCCCCCCTGCGGGGAACAATGAGCAGTTCTTC,CASRTPPAGNNEQFF
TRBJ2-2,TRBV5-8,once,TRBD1,TGTGCCAGCAGCCGGGGGGACAGGGACACCGGGGAGCTGTTTTTT,CASSRGDRDTGELFF
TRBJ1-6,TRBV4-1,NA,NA,TGCGCCAGCAGCCACCGGGACGCGTCGAGCTCCTATAATTCACCCCTCCACTTT,CASSHRDASSSYNSPLHF
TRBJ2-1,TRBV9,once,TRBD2,TGTGCCAGCAGCGTAACCTCGGGACTAGCGGGGAATGAGCAGTTCTTC,CASSVTSGLAGNEQFF
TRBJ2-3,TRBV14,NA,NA,TGTGCCAGCAGCCCCGTTTTCACAGATACGCAGTATTTT,CASSPVFTDTQYF
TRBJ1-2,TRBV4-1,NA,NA,TGCGCCAGCAGCCCTGGACAGTCCGCTAACTATGGCTACACCTTC,CASSPGQSANYGYTF
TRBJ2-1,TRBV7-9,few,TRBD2,TGTGCCAGCGGCATTAGCGGGGGGGCAGTCGATGAGCAGTTCTTC,CASGISGGAVDEQFF
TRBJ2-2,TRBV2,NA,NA,TGTGCCAGCAGTGAGCAGGCGGCAGGGGAGCTGTTTTTT,CASSEQAAGELFF
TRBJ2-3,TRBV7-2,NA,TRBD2,TGTGCCAGCATGACTAGCGGGTTTAGCACAGATACGCAGTATTTT,CASMTSGFSTDTQYF
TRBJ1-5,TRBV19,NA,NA,TGTGCCAGTAGCCCACCGGGGGGGTACAATCAGCCCCAGCATTTT,CASSPPGGYNQPQHF
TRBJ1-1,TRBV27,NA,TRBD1,TGTGCCTCTAAGGGGCAGGGGGGTGTATTGACTGAAGCTTTCTTT,CASKGQGGVLTEAFF
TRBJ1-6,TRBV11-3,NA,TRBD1,TGTGCCAGCAGCTTCGACACGACAGGGCATTCACCCCTCCACTTT,CASSFDTTGHSPLHF
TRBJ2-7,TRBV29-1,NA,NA,TGCAGCGTTGCTATAATCGGTAACGAGCAGTACTTC,CSVAIIGNEQYF
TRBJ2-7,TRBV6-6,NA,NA,TGTGCCAGCAGTCGTCTCGAACCGGGCTCCTACGAGCAGTACTTC,CASSRLEPGSYEQYF
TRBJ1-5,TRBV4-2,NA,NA,TGTGCCAGCAGCCAGGCCACAGGGTTATTTAGTCAGCCCCAGCATTTT,CASSQATGLFSQPQHF
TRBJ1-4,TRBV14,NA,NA,TGTGCCAGCAGCCAAGAAGAGGGGTTTTTTGAAAAACTGTTTTTT,CASSQEEGFFEKLFF
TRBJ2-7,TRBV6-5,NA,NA,TGTGCCAGCACACTTTCGGGCAGCTCCTACGAGCAGTACTTC,CASTLSGSSYEQYF
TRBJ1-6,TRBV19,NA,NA,TGTGCCAGTAGTATATGGAGGGGGAAATCAGGCTCACCCCTCCACTTT,CASSIWRGKSGSPLHF
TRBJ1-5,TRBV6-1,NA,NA,TGTGCCAGCAGTCCCGGGACCCATCAGCCCCAGCATTTT,CASSPGTHQPQHF
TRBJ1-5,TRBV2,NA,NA,TGTGCCAGCAATAGTGGGGATCAGCCCCAGCATTTT,CASNSGDQPQHF
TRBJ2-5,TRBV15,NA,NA,TGTGCCACCAGTACCACGGGAGTAGCTCAAGAGACCCAGTACTTC,CATSTTGVAQETQYF